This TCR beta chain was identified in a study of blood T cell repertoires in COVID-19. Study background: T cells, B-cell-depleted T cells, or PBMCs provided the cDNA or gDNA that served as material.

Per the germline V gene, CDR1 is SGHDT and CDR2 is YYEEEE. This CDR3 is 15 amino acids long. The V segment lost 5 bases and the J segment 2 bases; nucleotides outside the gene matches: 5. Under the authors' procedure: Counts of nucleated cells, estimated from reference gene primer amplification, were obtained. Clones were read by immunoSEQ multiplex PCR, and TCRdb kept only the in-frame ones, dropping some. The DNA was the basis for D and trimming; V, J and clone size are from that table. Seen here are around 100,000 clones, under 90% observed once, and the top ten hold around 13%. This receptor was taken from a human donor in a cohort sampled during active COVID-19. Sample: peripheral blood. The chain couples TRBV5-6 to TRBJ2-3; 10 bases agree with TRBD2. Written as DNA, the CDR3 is TGTGCCAGCAGGTCACTAGCGGGGAACACAGATACGCAGTATTTT. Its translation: CASRSLAGNTDTQYF.